A selection of T cell receptor beta chains follows, all from one sample in a study of T cells in localized non-small cell lung cancer. TCRdb's copy holds only in-frame clones and misses some; the assay was immunoSEQ multiplex PCR. Here the sample spans about 41,000 clones, 86% being singletons. Material: peripheral blood, obtained before any cancer treatment. These receptors were taken from a woman aged 18 to 49 with stage III lung adenocarcinoma. The CDR3 runs from the conserved cysteine through the conserved F or W. The D gene is left open where the match is weak. Expanded clones are given a class, and other clones once, few, many or no size at all.

v_call	j_call	clone_size	d_call	cdr3_aa	cdr3_nt
TRBV5-1	TRBJ1-6	few	-	CASSLDPGAAYNSPLHF	TGCGCCAGCAGCTTGGATCCGGGGGCGGCCTATAATTCACCCCTCCACTTT
TRBV6-6	TRBJ2-7	-	-	CASSYARNYEQYF	TGTGCCAGCAGTTACGCGAGAAACTACGAGCAGTACTTC
TRBV15	TRBJ1-1	-	TRBD1	CATSREQGAFTEAFF	TGTGCCACCAGCAGAGAACAGGGGGCCTTCACTGAAGCTTTCTTT
TRBV7-9	TRBJ2-7	-	-	CASSLKVNEQYF	TGTGCCAGCAGCTTAAAGGTTAACGAGCAGTACTTC
TRBV5-1	TRBJ1-5	-	TRBD1	CASSPDRGPSNQPQHF	TGCGCCAGCAGCCCTGACAGGGGTCCTAGCAATCAGCCCCAGCATTTT
TRBV7-3	TRBJ2-1	-	TRBD1	CASSSGQGGEQFF	TGTGCCAGCAGCTCTGGACAGGGCGGTGAGCAGTTCTTC
TRBV5-5	TRBJ2-1	-	-	CASSFTARGEQFF	TGTGCCAGCAGCTTTACAGCTAGAGGTGAGCAGTTCTTC
TRBV7-9	TRBJ2-7	-	TRBD2	CASIKGTSGGKSSYEQYF	TGTGCCAGCATCAAAGGGACTAGCGGGGGCAAGAGCTCCTACGAGCAGTACTTC
TRBV7-6	TRBJ2-5	-	TRBD1	CASSSRQGYQHRETQYF	TGTGCCAGCAGCTCCCGACAGGGTTATCAACATCGGGAGACCCAGTACTTC
TRBV14	TRBJ1-4	-	-	CASSREGARGKLFF	TGTGCCAGCAGCCGAGAAGGGGCGCGGGGAAAACTGTTTTTT
TRBV6-1	TRBJ1-1	few	-	CASSEKVGENTEAFF	TGTGCCAGCAGTGAAAAAGTAGGGGAGAACACTGAAGCTTTCTTT
TRBV25-1	TRBJ1-4	few	-	CASAPRATNEKLFF	TGTGCCAGCGCCCCCAGGGCAACTAATGAAAAACTGTTTTTT
TRBV5-1	TRBJ2-7	-	-	CASKEVGSYEQYF	TGCGCCAGCAAGGAGGTAGGCTCCTACGAGCAGTACTTC
TRBV6-6	TRBJ2-3	-	TRBD2	CASSPAGATDTQYF	TGTGCCAGCAGCCCAGCGGGGGCCACAGATACGCAGTATTTT
TRBV27	TRBJ1-2	once	-	CASSFLQGGDYGYTF	TGTGCCAGCAGTTTCCTACAGGGTGGCGACTATGGCTACACCTTC
TRBV2	TRBJ2-2	-	TRBD1	CASRKTGTNTGELFF	TGTGCCAGCAGGAAGACAGGGACGAACACCGGGGAGCTGTTTTTT
TRBV6-1	TRBJ1-2	-	TRBD1	CASTDRGRRGYTF	TGTGCCAGCACAGACAGGGGAAGGAGGGGCTACACCTTC
TRBV6-1	TRBJ2-7	-	-	CASREKGLGYEQYF	TGTGCCAGCAGGGAGAAGGGATTGGGTTACGAGCAGTACTTC
TRBV5-1	TRBJ2-2	-	TRBD1	CASSVGQGVTGELFF	TGCGCCAGCAGCGTAGGACAGGGAGTCACCGGGGAGCTGTTTTTT
TRBV7-9	TRBJ1-2	few	TRBD1	CASSASGTAYGYTF	TGTGCCAGCAGCGCCTCAGGGACAGCCTATGGCTACACCTTC
TRBV6-1	TRBJ1-1	-	-	CASSETWNTEAFF	TGTGCCAGCAGTGAAACGTGGAACACTGAAGCTTTCTTT
TRBV18	TRBJ2-1	-	TRBD2	CASSPPGGLAGEGEQFF	TGTGCCAGCTCACCCCCCGGGGGACTGGCGGGGGAGGGTGAGCAGTTCTTC
TRBV4-1	TRBJ2-3	-	TRBD2	CASSQTSSGTSADTQYF	TGCGCCAGCAGCCAAACCTCCTCCGGGACTAGTGCAGATACGCAGTATTTT
TRBV18	TRBJ1-6	few	-	CASSQGLGDSPLHF	TGTGCCAGCTCTCAAGGCCTTGGGGATTCACCCCTCCACTTT
TRBV7-2	TRBJ1-1	once	TRBD1	CASSGPGQDAEAFF	TGTGCCAGCAGCGGACCGGGACAGGACGCTGAAGCTTTCTTT
TRBV4-2	TRBJ2-1	-	-	CASSQDLGGAYNEQFF	TGTGCCAGCAGCCAAGATTTGGGGGGGGCTTACAATGAGCAGTTCTTC
TRBV18	TRBJ2-1	-	-	CASSPPSGATYNEQFF	TGTGCCAGCTCACCACCATCGGGGGCTACCTACAATGAGCAGTTCTTC
TRBV11-2	TRBJ2-1	-	-	CASSLDPYNEQFF	TGTGCCAGCAGCTTAGACCCCTACAATGAGCAGTTCTTC
TRBV15	TRBJ2-1	-	TRBD1	CATSRDFDRDNEQFF	TGTGCCACCAGCAGAGATTTTGACAGGGACAATGAGCAGTTCTTC
TRBV30	TRBJ1-1	-	-	CAWSRVLVAEAFF	TGTGCCTGGAGTCGTGTCCTCGTGGCTGAAGCTTTCTTT
TRBV7-9	TRBJ1-1	-	TRBD1	CASSLIRTGGWSEAFF	TGTGCCAGCAGCTTAATTAGGACAGGGGGCTGGTCTGAAGCTTTCTTT
TRBV7-9	TRBJ1-2	-	TRBD1	CASSSNEHRGGYTF	TGTGCCAGCAGCTCGAATGAACACAGGGGGGGCTACACCTTC
TRBV6-1	TRBJ2-1	-	-	CASSGAGSYNEQFF	TGTGCCAGCAGCGGGGCAGGTTCCTACAATGAGCAGTTCTTC
TRBV30	TRBJ2-6	-	-	CAWSRHYSGANVLTF	TGTGCCTGGAGTCGACACTACTCTGGGGCCAACGTCCTGACTTTC
TRBV5-4	TRBJ1-3	-	TRBD1	CASSPATGAHSGNTIYF	TGTGCCAGCAGCCCTGCTACAGGGGCCCACTCTGGAAACACCATATATTTT
TRBV6-1	TRBJ2-6	-	-	CASTEGRSGANVLTF	TGTGCCAGCACTGAGGGCAGGTCTGGGGCCAACGTCCTGACTTTC
TRBV7-9	TRBJ2-7	-	-	CASSPRREVGDYEQYF	TGTGCCAGCAGCCCGCGCCGGGAAGTGGGGGACTACGAGCAGTACTTC
TRBV6-5	TRBJ1-6	-	-	CASRNRAGDNSPLHF	TGTGCCAGCAGAAACAGGGCTGGGGATAATTCACCCCTCCACTTT
TRBV6-5	TRBJ1-5	-	-	CASSLAGGNQPQHF	TGTGCCAGCAGTCTAGCAGGGGGCAATCAGCCCCAGCATTTT
TRBV2	TRBJ1-2	-	-	CASSGRDNYGYTF	TGTGCCAGCAGCGGGAGGGACAACTATGGCTACACCTTC
TRBV9	TRBJ2-1	-	-	CASSVAGNSYNEQFF	TGTGCCAGCAGCGTAGCGGGGAACTCCTACAATGAGCAGTTCTTC
TRBV5-6	TRBJ2-5	-	TRBD1	CASSHKPGTGAQETQYF	TGTGCCAGCAGCCACAAACCCGGGACAGGGGCCCAAGAGACCCAGTACTTC
TRBV6-5	TRBJ1-2	-	-	CATSRVNYGYTF	TGTGCCACCTCCAGGGTAAACTATGGCTACACCTTC
TRBV7-9	TRBJ1-2	-	-	CASSLTDYGYTF	TGTGCCAGCAGCTTAACGGATTATGGCTACACCTTC